The 7 T cell receptor beta chains below were found in one sample sequenced in a study of T cell clonotyping in hematopoietic cell transplantation. Libraries were prepared by immunoSEQ multiplex PCR; TCRdb keeps only in-frame clonotypes and omits some of them. The repertoire holds several thousand clones, with approximately 80% as singletons. Sequenced here: peripheral blood mononuclear cells, sampled 30 days after allogeneic stem cell transplant. These receptors were collected from a male patient in his sixties who had an allogeneic stem cell transplant from an unrelated donor, so the T cells may come from the graft donor. Some clones in this sample may be carry-over from other donors' samples.

The chain uses TRBV6-6 and TRBJ1-2; TRBD1 matches at 10 bases. The V segment lost 1 base and the J segment 8 bases; nucleotides outside the gene matches: 4. The CDR3 length is 14 residues. The germline CDR1 and CDR2 sequences are MNHNY and SVGAGI (reference sequence). Here the CDR3 DNA reads TGTGCCAGCAGTTACTTGGGACAGGGGACCGGCTACACCTTC. Translating gives CASSYLGQGTGYTF.

V is TRBV7-9 and J is TRBJ1-2; weak D call: TRBD1 (5 bases). Trimming removed 8 bases from V and 8 bases from J, with 15 bases in between. CDR1 and CDR2 (germline): SEHNR, FQNEAQ (reference sequence). The CDR3 has 12 residues. The CDR3, as DNA: TGTGCCAGCGGGGGAGCCCCCTGGGGCTACACCTTC. The encoded protein is CASGGAPWGYTF.

The chain combines TRBV7-8 with TRBJ2-7; no definite D call. The V gene's germline CDR1 is SGHVS and CDR2 FQNEAQ. Trimming removed 5 bases from V and 4 bases from J, with 6 bases in between. This CDR3 has 11 amino acids. The CDR3 region has the DNA TGTGCCAGCAGCCGCAGTTACGAGCAGTACTTC. Its protein is CASSRSYEQYF.

The chain uses TRBV6-1 and TRBJ2-7; unclear D gene. The CDR3 spans 14 residues. The germline V gene encodes CDR1 MNHNS and CDR2 SASEGT. The V end lost 4 bases, the J end lost 0 bases, and 10 bases lay between the germline ends. CDR3 in amino acids: CASSGARNSYEQYF. CDR3 bases: TGTGCCAGCAGTGGGGCCAGGAACTCCTACGAGCAGTACTTC.

The chain has TRBV25-1 and TRBJ1-5; 8 bases match TRBD1. Trimming cost V 1 base and J 0 bases; bases outside gene matches: 8. Germline loops: CDR1 MGHDK, CDR2 SYGVNS. The CDR3 has 18 amino acids. The CDR3 loop is CASSESGGEGHSNQPQHF. CDR3 DNA sequence: TGTGCCAGCAGTGAATCAGGGGGCGAAGGACATAGCAATCAGCCCCAGCATTTT.

This clone was counted a few times. An end of the junction differs from the germline gene, which may be a read error. DNA of the CDR3: TGTGCTAGCAGCTTAGAACGGACTAGCGAGATCACAGACTTC. It codes for CASSLERTSEITDF. The chain joins TRBV7-7 to TRBJ2-5, with 9 bases fitting TRBD2. This CDR3 has 14 amino acids. Germline-derived CDR1 and CDR2 are SSHAT and FNYEAQ (reference sequence).

This chain links TRBV7-9 with TRBJ2-7; 10 bases fit TRBD2. The germline gives CDR1 SEHNR, CDR2 FQNEAQ (reference sequence). This CDR3 comprises 15 residues. J lost 5 bases, V lost 1 base, and 5 bases had no gene match. For the CDR3, the DNA is TGTGCCAGCAGCTTAGACAGCGGGGGGGTCCACGAGCAGTACTTC. Translation gives CASSLDSGGVHEQYF.